The T cell receptor (beta chain) under discussion was sequenced for a study of molecular identifiers for immune sequencing clone quantification. Turning to the study itself: Replicate RNA from roughly 20,000 or 100,000 naive CD8 T cells formed five aliquots; four were sequenced.

Study conclusions and caveats: Clones that exceeded 20 RNA copies held over 99% of effector molecules, yet under 1% in naive cells. Because of identical TCR molecules sharing a barcode, sizes of highly expanded clones could be underestimated.

CDR1 is SGHRS, CDR2 YFSETQ, per germline. V was clipped by 4 bases and J by 3 bases, with 14 bases between them. The CDR3 sequence is 14 residues long. This clonotype was observed at least ten times. Antigen specificity is unknown. In preparing bulk TCR libraries, previously described methods and listed TCR primers were used. A single record per CDR3 protein comes from TCRdb applying MiXCR to the PCR reads. This sample has about 40,000 distinct CDR3 sequences, with roughly 19% found just once. The chain has TRBV5-1 and TRBJ2-7; tentatively, D is TRBD1 (6 bases). Sample: naive CD8+ T cells from blood, with Jurkat cell RNA spiked in. Subset of the sample: FACS-sorted CD8+CD4-CCR7+CD45RA+ naive T cells. The TCR comes from a human donor in good health. Some libraries in this study had Jurkat cell RNA spiked in. Here the CDR3 DNA reads TGCGCCAGCAGCCCGCCGAGCAGGGGCTACGAGCAGTACTTC. Its translation: CASSPPSRGYEQYF.